This T cell receptor beta chain was found in a study of T cell responses to AZD1222 COVID-19 vaccine. This clone was observed a single time. Only in-frame clones appear in the TCRdb table, and some are missing; sequencing was by immunoSEQ multiplex PCR. The data hold 70,000 to 80,000 clones, with approximately 90% observed a single time. The CDR3 length is 15 residues. Trimming shortened V by 1 base and J by 4 bases, and 10 bases separated the two germline ends. The V gene's germline CDR1 is SGHVS and CDR2 FNYEAQ. The receptor was derived from an adult in good health. The sample consisted of peripheral blood, taken on day 0 of AZD1222 vaccination. The chain is built from TRBV7-6 and TRBJ2-2; D unclear. In DNA, the CDR3 is TGTGCCAGCAGCTTAGTTCAGGCCATCACCGGGGAGCTGTTTTTT. It specifies CASSLVQAITGELFF.